Shown below are 23 T cell receptor beta chains from a single sample sequenced in a study of response to subunit inactivated influenza vaccine. TCRdb re-called the RT-PCR reads through MiXCR, storing one row per CDR3 protein. This sample has around 500,000 distinct CDR3 sequences, with about 10% found just once. The sample here was PBMCs from blood, taken 40 to 50 days after vaccination. The source of these receptors is a man aged 50 to 60 who received an inactivated influenza vaccine.

V gene TRBV5-1 combines with J gene TRBJ1-1; TRBD1 aligns across 7 bases. The trim removed 0 bases at V and 3 bases at J, leaving 8 bases unmatched. CDR1 is SGHRS and CDR2 is YFSETQ in the germline V gene. This CDR3 has 16 amino acids. The DNA for the CDR3 is TGCGCCAGCAGCTTGGTGGGGATTCAGGGGGACACTGAAGCTTTCTTT. It is translated as CASSLVGIQGDTEAFF. The full variable domain, completed using reference TRBV5-1 and TRBJ1-1, is KAGVTQTPRYLIKTRGQQVTLSCSPISGHRSVSWYQQTPGQGLQFLFEYFSETQRNKGNFPGRFSGRQFSNSRSEMNVSTLELGDSALYLCASSLVGIQGDTEAFFGQGTRLTVV.

There are many counts of this clonotype. The chain is built from TRBV7-2 and TRBJ2-3; 12 bases agree with TRBD2. After removal of 5 bases from V and 10 bases from J, the junction contained 16 bases not matched to a gene. CDR3 length equals 17 residues. CDR1 SGHTA and CDR2 FQGNSA come from the germline V gene. The CDR3 bases are TGTGCCAGCAGCAATACCCACCGACTAGCGGGGGTGACTTCGCAGTATTTT. This encodes CASSNTHRLAGVTSQYF.

This rearrangement joins TRBV7-9 to TRBJ2-7; 12 nucleotides line up with TRBD2. J gave up 4 bases and V 5 bases, and 12 bases lay outside the gene matches. The CDR3 covers 17 residues. CDR1 and CDR2 from the germline V gene are SEHNR and FQNEAQ (reference sequence). The DNA of the CDR3 is TGTGCCAGCAGCCATTCACCGACTAGCGGGAGTTGGTACGAGCAGTACTTC. Residues: CASSHSPTSGSWYEQYF.

This clonotype was seen only a few times. The CDR3 region has the DNA TGTGCCAGCAGTTCCGACCGACTAGTCTCTGGCACAGATACGCAGTATTTT. Its translation: CASSSDRLVSGTDTQYF. The chain combines TRBV6-5 with TRBJ2-3; the D gene is possibly TRBD2 (6 bases). This CDR3 has 17 amino acids. From germline, CDR1 is MNHEY and CDR2 SVGAGI. Trimming shortened V by 4 bases and J by 1 base, and 18 bases separated the two germline ends.

The V call is TRBV7-2, the J call TRBJ2-1; D is unresolved. The CDR3 covers 14 residues. Trimming removed 5 bases at V and 1 base at J, with 9 bases between. Germline V gives CDR1 SGHTA, CDR2 FQGNSA. CDR3 sequence reads: CASSEDVSYNEQFF. The CDR3 DNA is TGTGCCAGCAGCGAGGACGTTTCCTACAATGAGCAGTTCTTC.

J is TRBJ2-4 and V is TRBV20-1, with D possibly being TRBD1 (5 bases). Germline CDR1 reads DFQATT; CDR2 reads SNEGSKA (reference sequence). Trimming pared 4 bases from V and 7 bases from J, leaving 11 bases between. The CDR3 runs to 12 residues. The CDR3 spells CSATQGLNIQYF. Here the CDR3 DNA reads TGCAGTGCTACCCAGGGTCTGAACATTCAGTACTTC.

J is TRBJ2-2 and V is TRBV9; maybe TRBD2 (5 bases). The V end lost 2 bases, the J end lost 7 bases, and 12 bases lay between the germline ends. Germline assignment: CDR1 SGDLS and CDR2 YYNGEE. The CDR3 has 14 residues. This CDR3 is CASSVLTRGGELFF. The CDR3 DNA is TGTGCCAGCAGCGTCCTGACTCGGGGCGGGGAGCTGTTTTTT. Looking up the rest from reference TRBV9 and TRBJ2-2 gives the full variable domain: DSGVTQTPKHLITATGQRVTLRCSPRSGDLSVYWYQQSLDQGLQFLIQYYNGEERAKGNILERFSAQQFPDLHSELNLSSLELGDSALYFCASSVLTRGGELFFGEGSRLTVL.

This chain uses TRBV9 with TRBJ1-2; TRBD1 matches 7 bases. The germline CDR1 and CDR2 sequences are SGDLS and YYNGEE. With 4 bases clipped from V and 6 bases from J, the junction kept 9 bases outside the gene matches. The CDR3 totals 14 residues. For the CDR3, the DNA is TGTGCCAGCAGCCTGACCGGGACAGAAGATGGCTACACCTTC. Translation gives CASSLTGTEDGYTF.

The V gene is TRBV29-1, the J gene TRBJ1-1; maybe TRBD1 (6 bases). CDR1 and CDR2 from the germline V gene are SQVTM and ANQGSEA. This CDR3 contains 12 residues. V was shortened by 3 bases and J by 5 bases, with 10 bases between the two germline ends. The CDR3 nucleotides are TGCAGCGTTGACTGGGGGCGGACTGAAGCTTTCTTT. Translating gives CSVDWGRTEAFF.

This clonotype was recorded at least ten times. This chain connects TRBV12-3 or TRBV12-4 to TRBJ1-6; D is possibly TRBD1 (6 bases). The CDR3 extends over 17 amino acids. Trimming left V 4 bases short and J 3 bases short, with 16 bases between. DNA for the CDR3: TGTGCCAGCAGTTCCCAAGGGGGACAAATCTATAATTCACCCCTCCACTTT. Translating gives CASSSQGGQIYNSPLHF.

V gene TRBV20-1 combines with J gene TRBJ2-2, with D perhaps given as TRBD1 or TRBD2 (5 bases each). V dropped 5 bases and J dropped 6 bases, with 10 bases sitting between them. Germline V gene lookup returns CDR1 DFQATT and CDR2 SNEGSKA (reference sequence). The CDR3 is 12 amino acids. The CDR3 bases are TGCAGTGCTTTCCAGGGACCCGGGGAGCTGTTTTTT. Its protein is CSAFQGPGELFF.

J is TRBJ1-5 and V is TRBV6-1; D might be TRBD1 (5 bases). The CDR3 has 15 residues. V dropped 7 bases and J dropped 0 bases, with 13 bases sitting between them. Germline-derived CDR1 and CDR2 are MNHNS and SASEGT. The CDR3 here is CASKAGDFSNQPQHF. The CDR3 bases are TGTGCCAGCAAGGCCGGGGACTTTAGCAATCAGCCCCAGCATTTT.

This chain connects TRBV20-1 to TRBJ2-5; D might be TRBD1 (5 bases). Germline V lookup: CDR1 DFQATT, CDR2 SNEGSKA (reference sequence). The V gene lost 1 base and the J gene lost 5 bases, with 17 bases spanning the gap. This CDR3 spans 15 amino acids. CDR3 DNA: TGCAGTGCTAGAGTCGGACACCGAGAGATCGAGACCCAGTACTTC. Protein product: CSARVGHREIETQYF.

The rearrangement joins TRBV7-2 to TRBJ2-1; TRBD2 agrees at 7 bases. This CDR3 has 14 residues. Germline V gives CDR1 SGHTA, CDR2 FQGNSA. The V segment lost 4 bases and the J segment 9 bases; nucleotides outside the gene matches: 9. The DNA for the CDR3 is TGTGCCAGCAGCTCCCTCCTACAGCGGGGTGAGCAGTTCTTC. Its translation is CASSSLLQRGEQFF.

This clonotype was counted at least ten times. The chain employs TRBV12-3 or TRBV12-4 and TRBJ2-5; a weak D match, TRBD2 (5 bases). The CDR3 is 13 residues long. The V and J ends lost 3 bases and 7 bases respectively, with 12 bases between them. CDR3 sequence reads: CASSLRELGTQYF. DNA of the CDR3: TGTGCCAGCAGTTTGAGGGAGCTCGGGACCCAGTACTTC.

The chain employs TRBV15 and TRBJ2-7; the D is unclear. Germline V lookup: CDR1 LNHNV, CDR2 YYDKDF (reference sequence). V lost 4 bases and J lost 2, with 15 bases in between. The CDR3 is made up of 15 amino acids. For the CDR3, the DNA is TGTGCCACCAGCAAAAGATACTCTCCTACCTACGAGCAGTACTTC. Encoded protein: CATSKRYSPTYEQYF.

CDR3 region: CSAISSGIHSYNEQFF. The DNA for the CDR3 is TGCAGTGCTATTTCTAGCGGGATTCACTCCTACAATGAGCAGTTCTTC. This chain joins TRBV20-1 and TRBJ2-1; the match to TRBD2 covers 9 bases. Germline assignment: CDR1 DFQATT and CDR2 SNEGSKA (reference sequence). This CDR3 has 16 amino acids. Trimming cost V 4 bases and J 0 bases; bases outside gene matches: 7.

The sample holds a few counts of this clonotype. The V call is TRBV12-3 or TRBV12-4, the J call TRBJ1-4; D is unresolved. Trimming shortened V by 6 bases and J by 8 bases, and 10 bases separated the two germline ends. This CDR3 spans 12 amino acids. CDR3 bases: TGTGCCAGCAGCGATAGTAGGGAAAAACTGTTTTTT. This translates into CASSDSREKLFF.

The chain joins TRBV5-1 to TRBJ2-2, with 7 positions matching TRBD1. The germline V gene encodes CDR1 SGHRS and CDR2 YFSETQ. The CDR3 is 15 amino acids. V lost 4 bases to trimming and J lost 2 bases; unmatched junction nucleotides: 5. The CDR3 reads CASSRGQINTGELFF. The CDR3 bases are TGCGCCAGCAGCAGGGGACAGATAAACACCGGGGAGCTGTTTTTT.

In nucleotides, the CDR3 is TGCAGTGCTAGAGATAATTGGGGTAGGGTCACGGATCAGCCCCAGCATTTT. Its translation: CSARDNWGRVTDQPQHF. V and J are TRBV20-1 and TRBJ1-5; D is unclear. With 0 bases removed from V and 5 bases from J, the gap between germline ends came to 20 bases. The CDR3 sequence is 17 residues long. CDR1 is DFQATT and CDR2 is SNEGSKA in the germline V gene (reference sequence).

This clonotype was recorded a few times. V is TRBV21-1 and J is TRBJ2-5; TRBD1, the table's D call, lacks a check against the DNA. TRBV21-1 is labeled a pseudogene. The CDR3 loop spans 15 amino acids. CDR3 region: CASSRRRTGEETQYF. CDR3 bases: TGTGCCAGCAGCCGAAGGAGGACAGGGGAAGAGACCCAGTACTTC.

This clonotype was observed many times. This chain joins TRBV12-3 or TRBV12-4 and TRBJ1-4; no definite D call. Trimming pared 6 bases from V and 8 bases from J, leaving 10 bases between. The CDR3 is 12 residues long. The CDR3 DNA reads TGTGCCAGCAGCGTCTCCTTGGAAAAACTGTTTTTT. Residues: CASSVSLEKLFF.

This clonotype was counted between two and nine times. The rearrangement joins TRBV6-5 to TRBJ2-1; TRBD2 agrees at 9 bases. The CDR3 runs 14 residues. CDR1 MNHEY and CDR2 SVGAGI come from the germline V gene. V dropped 3 bases and J dropped 7; count of bases not matched to a gene: 4. In DNA, the CDR3 is TGTGCCAGCAGTTATATAGCGGGAGCAAATGAGCAGTTCTTC. It yields the protein CASSYIAGANEQFF.